The clone carrying this T cell receptor beta chain was seen many times. Germline V CDR1 and CDR2: SGHRS, YFSETQ. This CDR3 contains 12 residues. With 3 bases removed from V and 10 bases from J, the gap between germline ends came to 11 bases. Preparation of the TCRbeta library involved a method that used unique molecular identifiers. TCRdb reanalysed the PCR reads using MiXCR and keeps one entry per CDR3 protein. The sample contains a few hundred thousand distinct CDR3 sequences, almost 10% of which appear only once. The sample comes from a study of T-cell reconstitution after alpha-beta-depleted transplantation in children.

This sequence originates from a human donor who donated a stem cell graft to a child with SCID. The sample consisted of PBMCs from the stem cell graft donor, taken from the stem cell graft. The chain employs TRBV5-1 and TRBJ2-4; D possibly corresponds to TRBD2 (5 bases). The CDR3 region is CASSSDGVIQYF. In DNA, the CDR3 is TGCGCCAGCAGCTCCGACGGGGTGATTCAGTACTTC.